There are many counts of the clone carrying this T cell receptor beta chain. This sample was taken from a study of T-cell reconstitution after alpha-beta-depleted transplantation in children. Preparing the TCRbeta library involved the use of unique molecular identifiers. TCRdb reprocessed the PCR reads with MiXCR, giving one entry per CDR3 protein. Of about 610,000 distinct CDR3 sequences listed, over 9.5% were seen once; the top ten hold roughly 4%. V lost 0 bases, J lost 9 bases, and 9 bases stayed unmatched. The germline V gene has CDR1 DFQATT and CDR2 SNEGSKA (reference sequence). The CDR3 extends over 15 amino acids.

The chain has TRBV20-1 and TRBJ2-4, with TRBD1 identical over 9 bases. This receptor was taken from a human donor who donated a stem cell graft to a child with acute myeloid leukemia. The sequencing here drew on PBMCs from the stem cell graft donor, taken from the stem cell graft. The CDR3 DNA reads as TGCAGTGCTAGAGATCAGGACAGGGGATATGGCATTCAGTACTTC. It encodes CSARDQDRGYGIQYF.